This entry lists 18 T cell receptor beta chains sequenced from one sample in a study of T-cell memory formation after mild COVID-19. MiXCR, run by TCRdb on the 5' RACE reads, gives a single entry per CDR3 protein. This table holds around 200,000 distinct CDR3 sequences, about 27% found once. Material: PBMCs or a T cell subset sorted from them (not recorded which). These receptors came from an adult woman who had mild COVID-19 (a few samples of this study predate the infection). Cell type and time point are not known.

V gene TRBV5-4 combines with J gene TRBJ1-1; a weak D match, TRBD1 (6 bases). Germline loops: CDR1 SGHNT, CDR2 YYREEE (reference sequence). V dropped 5 bases and J dropped 1 base, with 12 bases sitting between them. CDR3 length: 14 amino acids. In nucleotides, the CDR3 is TGTGCCAGCAGGCCCGGGGGCCAGAACACTGAAGCTTTCTTT. It specifies CASRPGGQNTEAFF.

This clonotype came up a few times. The chain uses TRBV20-1 and TRBJ2-7; D is unclear. This CDR3 has 15 amino acids. The V end was cut by 1 base, the J end by 4 bases, with 17 bases between. Germline CDR1 DFQATT, CDR2 SNEGSKA (reference sequence). Here the CDR3 DNA reads TGCAGTGCTAGAGCCCCCGCTGGCAGCGCATACGAGCAGTACTTC. The encoded protein is CSARAPAGSAYEQYF.

The V and J genes are TRBV6-6 and TRBJ1-4; no clear D gene. This CDR3 spans 13 amino acids. The V gene's germline CDR1 is MNHNY and CDR2 SVGAGI (reference sequence). V lost 6 bases and J 2 bases, leaving 7 bases between the germline ends. The CDR3 spells CASRPGTNEKLFF. The CDR3 DNA is TGTGCCAGCAGGCCCGGGACTAATGAAAAACTGTTTTTT.

This chain links TRBV9 with TRBJ2-1; perhaps TRBD2 as D (5 bases). This CDR3 is built from 15 residues. CDR1 is SGDLS and CDR2 is YYNGEE in the germline V gene. Deletions cut 4 bases from V and 7 bases from J, with 18 bases between. CDR3 in amino acids: CASSTAAGGWNEQFF. The DNA for the CDR3 is TGTGCCAGCAGCACAGCGGCCGGAGGATGGAATGAGCAGTTCTTC.

This clonotype came up a few times. The V gene is TRBV6-1, the J gene TRBJ2-6, with TRBD1 identical over 8 bases. The V segment lost 3 bases and the J segment 2 bases; nucleotides outside the gene matches: 3. The CDR3 loop spans 16 amino acids. The germline V gene has CDR1 MNHNS and CDR2 SASEGT. The CDR3 DNA sequence: TGTGCCAGCAGTGAGGGCAGGGGGCCTGGGGCCAACGTCCTGACTTTC. Encoded protein: CASSEGRGPGANVLTF.

In this sample, this clonotype turned up a few times. The chain has TRBV12-3 or TRBV12-4 and TRBJ2-7; possible D gene TRBD1, 6 bases. The CDR3 runs 16 residues. V was cut by 6 bases and J by 4 bases, with 22 bases left in between. As DNA, the CDR3 is TGTGCCAGCAGCCGTTCTGGGGGACACAAGGTATACGAGCAGTACTTC. Translation gives CASSRSGGHKVYEQYF.

V gene TRBV11-3 combines with J gene TRBJ2-5; D gene uncertain. There are 14 residues in the CDR3. Germline V lookup: CDR1 SGHNT, CDR2 YENEEA. V was cut by 1 base and J by 0 bases, with 6 bases left in between. CDR3: CASSLGKYQETQYF. Here the CDR3 DNA reads TGTGCCAGCAGCTTAGGAAAGTACCAAGAGACCCAGTACTTC. Based on the CDR3 plus reference TRBV11-3 and TRBJ2-5, the full variable domain is EAGVVQSPRYKIIEKKQPVAFWCNPISGHNTLYWYLQNLGQGPELLIRYENEEAVDDSQLPKDRFSAERLKGVDSTLKIQPAELGDSAVYLCASSLGKYQETQYFGPGTRLLVL.

The J gene is TRBJ1-6, the V gene TRBV19; no definite D call. Germline CDR1 reads LNHDA; CDR2 reads SQIVND (reference sequence). The CDR3 runs 15 residues. Trimming removed 4 bases at V and 3 bases at J, with 10 bases between. This CDR3 is CASSNPTVYNSPLHF. The CDR3 region has the DNA TGTGCCAGTAGTAACCCTACAGTCTATAATTCACCCCTCCACTTT. The whole variable domain, filled in from reference TRBV19 and TRBJ1-6, reads DGGITQSPKYLFRKEGQNVTLSCEQNLNHDAMYWYRQDPGQGLRLIYYSQIVNDFQKGDIAEGYSVSREKKESFPLTVTSAQKNPTAFYLCASSNPTVYNSPLHFGNGTRLTVT.

This clonotype was seen only a few times. The chain is built from TRBV5-4 and TRBJ2-5, with 7 bases matching TRBD1. The CDR3 is 14 residues long. The V gene's germline CDR1 is SGHNT and CDR2 YYREEE (reference sequence). Trimming took 5 bases from V and 1 from J; bases not matched to a gene: 5. The CDR3 sequence: CASSLRTGQETQYF. In DNA, the CDR3 is TGTGCCAGCAGTTTAAGGACAGGCCAAGAGACCCAGTACTTC.

The chain combines TRBV7-2 with TRBJ1-2; 9 bases fit TRBD1. V was pared by 8 bases and J by 3 bases, with 10 bases of the junction left unmatched. Per germline, CDR1 SGHTA and CDR2 FQGNSA. The CDR3 is 15 residues long. This CDR3 reads CASRIRGQGYYGYTF. CDR3 sequence (DNA): TGTGCCAGCCGAATTAGAGGACAGGGGTACTATGGCTACACCTTC.

There are many counts of this clonotype. The chain carries TRBV28 and TRBJ2-1; TRBD1 matches at 9 bases. This CDR3 contains 14 residues. V shed 6 bases, J shed 10 bases, and the junction held 10 bases outside the gene matches. CDR1 and CDR2 from the germline V gene are MDHEN and SYDVKM. The CDR3 region has the DNA TGTGCCAGCAGCCCCGGGACAGGGTTTTTCGAGCAGTTCTTC. Translation: CASSPGTGFFEQFF.

The table lists this clonotype with a count of one. This chain uses TRBV7-8 with TRBJ2-7; the D call may be TRBD1 or TRBD2 (5 bases each). Germline values: CDR1 SGHVS, CDR2 FQNEAQ. V shed 5 bases and J shed 3 bases, with 14 bases lying between them. This CDR3 has 14 amino acids. The CDR3 loop is CASSTGGAGYEQYF. The CDR3 nucleotides read TGTGCCAGCAGCACAGGAGGCGCGGGCTACGAGCAGTACTTC.

This clonotype was seen a handful of times. The V gene is TRBV30, the J gene TRBJ1-3; no clear D. V lost 4 bases and J 0 bases, leaving 4 bases between the germline ends. The CDR3 runs 12 residues. Germline CDR1 GTSNPN, CDR2 SVGIG (reference sequence). The CDR3 DNA reads as TGTGCCTGGACCCGCTCTGGAAACACCATATATTTT. Translated: CAWTRSGNTIYF.

The CDR3 DNA reads TGTGCCAGCAGCGTAGCTCGGGCTAGCGGACAAGAGACCCAGTACTTC. As protein: CASSVARASGQETQYF. V usage is TRBV9 and J usage is TRBJ2-5; 7 nucleotides agree with TRBD2. The CDR3 is made up of 16 amino acids. Per the germline V gene, CDR1 is SGDLS and CDR2 is YYNGEE. J lost 2 bases, V lost 0 bases, and 7 bases had no gene match.

V gene TRBV18 combines with J gene TRBJ2-1, with 8 bases that match TRBD2. This CDR3 is built from 16 residues. V lost 5 bases to trimming and J lost 0 bases; unmatched junction nucleotides: 6. Germline V gives CDR1 KGHSH, CDR2 LQKENI. CDR3 sequence (DNA): TGTGCCAGCTCATTTCGGGAGGGCCGCTCCTACAATGAGCAGTTCTTC. Amino acids: CASSFREGRSYNEQFF.

This clonotype was counted a few times. The chain has TRBV29-1 and TRBJ2-5; D unclear. CDR1 is SQVTM and CDR2 is ANQGSEA in the germline V gene. The CDR3 has 17 residues. Trimming shortened V by 4 bases and J by 0 bases, and 21 bases separated the two germline ends. The CDR3 region is CSVGPLSRASDQETQYF. In DNA, the CDR3 is TGCAGCGTTGGACCTCTAAGTCGGGCCTCAGACCAAGAGACCCAGTACTTC.

The chain recombines TRBV20-1 with TRBJ1-5; 10 bases match TRBD1. Trimming took 3 bases from V and 4 from J; bases not matched to a gene: 9. The CDR3 is 16 residues long. Germline lookup yields CDR1 DFQATT and CDR2 SNEGSKA (reference sequence). DNA for the CDR3: TGCAGTGCTAGGGGTAGACAGGGGGCGTTTAATCAGCCCCAGCATTTT. Translating gives CSARGRQGAFNQPQHF.

This chain uses TRBV20-1 with TRBJ1-3; D unclear. The V end lost 3 bases, the J end lost 3 bases, and 12 bases lay between the germline ends. The CDR3 spans 14 residues. CDR1 is DFQATT and CDR2 is SNEGSKA in the germline V gene (reference sequence). The CDR3 spells CSASEPFSGNTIYF. As DNA, the CDR3 is TGCAGTGCTAGCGAGCCCTTTAGTGGAAACACCATATATTTT.